This T cell receptor (beta chain) was sequenced for a study of beta chain features in type 1 diabetes. General observations from the study: Significant though moderate, a shortening of TCRB CDR3s appeared in all four CD4+ subsets of Type 1 diabetes patients.

Sequencing targeted expressed TCRB transcripts, as all isolated RNA had been reverse transcribed. TCRdb keeps only in-frame clones here, not all; method: immunoSEQ multiplex PCR. The profile shows 200,000 to 300,000 clones, about 20% of them singletons. Remarks on this clone: Antigen unknown.

Heparinised blood was drawn once per donor, averaging around 120 mL. Trimming removed 2 bases from V and 4 bases from J, with 9 bases in between. The CDR3 loop spans 14 amino acids. Germline V gene sequence: CDR1 KGHSH, CDR2 LQKENI. The TCR comes from a woman in her thirties or forties with type 1 diabetes. The chain recombines TRBV18 with TRBJ2-1; the D is unclear. Sequenced sample: naive CD4+ T cells from blood. The CDR3 loop reads CASSPSNLYNEQFF. For the CDR3, the DNA is TGTGCCAGCTCACCATCTAATTTGTACAATGAGCAGTTCTTC.